This T cell receptor (beta chain) came from a study of control samples from healthy donors and cancer patients. V trimming: 8 bases; J trimming: 6 bases; junction bases outside the gene matches: 9. The CDR3 covers 14 residues. Germline CDR1 and CDR2: KGHDR and SFDVKD. Produced via immunoSEQ multiplex PCR; TCRdb's table is partial and in-frame only. Of some 76,000 clones detected, roughly 90% appear once; the ten largest clones hold approximately 9.4%. This receptor was obtained from a woman between 50 and 59 years old with colorectal cancer. The genes are TRBV24-1 and TRBJ2-1; 7 bases are shared with TRBD1. Sequences were obtained from PBMCs. As DNA, the CDR3 is TGTGCCACCAAGGGGGCTGATAAGGTCAATGAGCAGTTCTTC. This codes for CATKGADKVNEQFF.